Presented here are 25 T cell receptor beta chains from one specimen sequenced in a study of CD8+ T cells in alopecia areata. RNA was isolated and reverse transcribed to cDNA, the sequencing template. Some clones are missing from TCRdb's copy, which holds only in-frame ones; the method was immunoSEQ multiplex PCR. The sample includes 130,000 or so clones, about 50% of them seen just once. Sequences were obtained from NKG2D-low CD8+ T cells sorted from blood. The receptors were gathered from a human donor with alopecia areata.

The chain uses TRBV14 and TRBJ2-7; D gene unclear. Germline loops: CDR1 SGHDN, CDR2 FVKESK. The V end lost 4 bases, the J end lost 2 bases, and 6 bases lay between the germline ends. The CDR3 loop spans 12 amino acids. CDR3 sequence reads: CASSRVPYEQYF. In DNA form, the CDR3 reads TGTGCCAGCAGCCGGGTTCCCTACGAGCAGTACTTC.

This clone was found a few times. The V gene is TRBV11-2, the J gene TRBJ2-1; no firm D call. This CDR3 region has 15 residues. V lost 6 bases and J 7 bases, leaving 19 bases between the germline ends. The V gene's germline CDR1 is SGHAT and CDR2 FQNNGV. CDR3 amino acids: CASSHVGLGPNEQFF. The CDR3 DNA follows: TGTGCCAGCAGTCATGTGGGCCTAGGTCCAAATGAGCAGTTCTTC. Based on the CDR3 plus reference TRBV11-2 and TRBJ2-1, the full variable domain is EAGVAQSPRYKIIEKRQSVAFWCNPISGHATLYWYQQILGQGPKLLIQFQNNGVVDDSQLPKDRFSAERLKGVDSTLKIQPAKLEDSAVYLCASSHVGLGPNEQFFGPGTRLTVL.

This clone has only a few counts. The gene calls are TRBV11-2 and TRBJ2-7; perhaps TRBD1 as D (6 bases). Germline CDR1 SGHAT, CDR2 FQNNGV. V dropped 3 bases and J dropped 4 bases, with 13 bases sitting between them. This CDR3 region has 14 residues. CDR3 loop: CASSFVGAGYEQYF. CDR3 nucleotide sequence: TGTGCCAGCAGCTTTGTGGGGGCAGGGTACGAGCAGTACTTC.

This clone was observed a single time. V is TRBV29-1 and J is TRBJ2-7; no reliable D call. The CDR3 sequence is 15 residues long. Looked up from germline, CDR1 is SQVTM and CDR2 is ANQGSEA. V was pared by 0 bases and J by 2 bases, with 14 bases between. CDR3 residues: CSVEDNKQTTYEQYF. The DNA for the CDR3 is TGCAGCGTTGAAGATAACAAACAGACAACCTACGAGCAGTACTTC.

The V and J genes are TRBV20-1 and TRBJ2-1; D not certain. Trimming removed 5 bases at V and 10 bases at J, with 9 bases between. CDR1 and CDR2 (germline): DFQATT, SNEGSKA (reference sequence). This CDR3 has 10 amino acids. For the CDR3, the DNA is TGCAGTGCTGAGGTGGTGGAGCAGTTCTTC. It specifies CSAEVVEQFF.

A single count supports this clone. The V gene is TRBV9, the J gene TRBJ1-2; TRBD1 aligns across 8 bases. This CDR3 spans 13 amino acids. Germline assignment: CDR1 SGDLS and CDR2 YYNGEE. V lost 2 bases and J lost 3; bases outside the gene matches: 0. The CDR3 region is CASSVTGDYGYTF. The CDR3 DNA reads TGTGCCAGCAGCGTGACAGGGGACTATGGCTACACCTTC.

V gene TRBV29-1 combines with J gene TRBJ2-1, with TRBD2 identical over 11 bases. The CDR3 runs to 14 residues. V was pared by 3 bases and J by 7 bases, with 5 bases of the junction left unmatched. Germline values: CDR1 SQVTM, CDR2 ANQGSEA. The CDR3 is CSVDTSGSSNEQFF. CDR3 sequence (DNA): TGCAGCGTTGATACTAGCGGGAGTTCGAATGAGCAGTTCTTC.

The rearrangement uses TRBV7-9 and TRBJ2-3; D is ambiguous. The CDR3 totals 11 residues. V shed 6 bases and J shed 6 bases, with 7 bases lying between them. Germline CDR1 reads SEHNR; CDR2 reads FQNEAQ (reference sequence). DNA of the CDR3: TGTGCCAGCAGATTCGAGGATACGCAGTATTTT. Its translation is CASRFEDTQYF.

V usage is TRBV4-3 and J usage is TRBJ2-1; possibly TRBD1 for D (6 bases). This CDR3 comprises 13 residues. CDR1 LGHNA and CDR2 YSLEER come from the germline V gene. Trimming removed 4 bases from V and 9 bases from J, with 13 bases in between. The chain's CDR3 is CASSPVQGTEQFF. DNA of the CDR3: TGCGCCAGCAGCCCCGTACAGGGAACTGAGCAGTTCTTC.

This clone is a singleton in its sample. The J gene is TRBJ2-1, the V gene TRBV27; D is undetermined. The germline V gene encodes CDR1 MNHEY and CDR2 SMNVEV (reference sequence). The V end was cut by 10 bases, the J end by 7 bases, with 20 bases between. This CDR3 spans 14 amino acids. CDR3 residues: CATAESAVWNEQFF. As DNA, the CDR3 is TGTGCCACAGCAGAGTCGGCGGTCTGGAATGAGCAGTTCTTC.

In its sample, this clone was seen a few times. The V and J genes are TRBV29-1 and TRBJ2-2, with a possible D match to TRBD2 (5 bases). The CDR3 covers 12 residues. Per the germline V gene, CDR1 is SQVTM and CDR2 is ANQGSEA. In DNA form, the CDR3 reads TGCACTGTGGCGGGTGTCACCGGGGAGCTGTTTTTT. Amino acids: CTVAGVTGELFF.

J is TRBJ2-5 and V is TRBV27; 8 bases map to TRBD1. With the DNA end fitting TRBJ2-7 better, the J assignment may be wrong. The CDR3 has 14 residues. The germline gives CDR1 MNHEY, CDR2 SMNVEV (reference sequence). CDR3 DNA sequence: TGTGCCAGCAGTTCGGACAGGGAGGTCTACGAGCAGTACTTC. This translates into CASSSDREVYEQYF.

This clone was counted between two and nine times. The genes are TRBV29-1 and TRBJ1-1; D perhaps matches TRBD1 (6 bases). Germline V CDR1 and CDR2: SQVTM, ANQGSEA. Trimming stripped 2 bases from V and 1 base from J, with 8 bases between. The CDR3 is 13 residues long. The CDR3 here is CSVEQGQNTEAFF. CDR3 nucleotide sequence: TGCAGCGTTGAACAGGGACAGAACACTGAAGCTTTCTTT.

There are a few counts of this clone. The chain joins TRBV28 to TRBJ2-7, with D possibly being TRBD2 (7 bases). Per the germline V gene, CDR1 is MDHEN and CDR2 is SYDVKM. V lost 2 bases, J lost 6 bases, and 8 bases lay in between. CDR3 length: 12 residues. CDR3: CASSLAGAEQYF. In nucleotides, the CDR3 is TGTGCCAGCAGTTTAGCGGGGGCCGAGCAGTACTTC.

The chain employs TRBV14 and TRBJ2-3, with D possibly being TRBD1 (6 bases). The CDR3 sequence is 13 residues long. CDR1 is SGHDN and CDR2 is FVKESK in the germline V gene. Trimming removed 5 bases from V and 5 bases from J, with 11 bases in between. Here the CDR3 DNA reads TGTGCCAGCAGCGCGGACAGCTTAGATACGCAGTATTTT. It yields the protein CASSADSLDTQYF.

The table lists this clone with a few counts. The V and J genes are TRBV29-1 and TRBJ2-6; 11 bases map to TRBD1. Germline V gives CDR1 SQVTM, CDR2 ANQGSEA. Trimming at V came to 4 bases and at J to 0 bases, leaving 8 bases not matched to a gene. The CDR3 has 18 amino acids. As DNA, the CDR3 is TGCAGCGTTGTTGATGGGACAGGGGGATACTCTGGGGCCAACGTCCTGACTTTC. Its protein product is CSVVDGTGGYSGANVLTF.

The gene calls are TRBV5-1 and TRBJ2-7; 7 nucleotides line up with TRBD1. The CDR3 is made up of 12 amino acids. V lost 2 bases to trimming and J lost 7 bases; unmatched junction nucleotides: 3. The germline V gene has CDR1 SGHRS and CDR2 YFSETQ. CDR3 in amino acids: CASSFQGDEQYF. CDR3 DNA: TGCGCCAGCAGCTTCCAGGGGGATGAGCAGTACTTC. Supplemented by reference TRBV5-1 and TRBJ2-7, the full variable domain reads KAGVTQTPRYLIKTRGQQVTLSCSPISGHRSVSWYQQTPGQGLQFLFEYFSETQRNKGNFPGRFSGRQFSNSRSEMNVSTLELGDSALYLCASSFQGDEQYFGPGTRLTVT.

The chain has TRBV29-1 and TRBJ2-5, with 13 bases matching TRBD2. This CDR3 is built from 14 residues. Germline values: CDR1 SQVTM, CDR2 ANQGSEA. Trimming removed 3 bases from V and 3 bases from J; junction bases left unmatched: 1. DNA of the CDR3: TGCAGCGTTGAGGGGACTAGCGGGAAAGAGACCCAGTACTTC. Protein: CSVEGTSGKETQYF.

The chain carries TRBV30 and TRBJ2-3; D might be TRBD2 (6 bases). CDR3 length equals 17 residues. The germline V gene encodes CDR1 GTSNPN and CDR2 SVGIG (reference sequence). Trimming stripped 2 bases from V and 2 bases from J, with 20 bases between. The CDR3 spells CAWSSGVWEAHTDTQYF. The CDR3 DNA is TGTGCCTGGAGTAGTGGAGTGTGGGAGGCGCACACAGATACGCAGTATTTT.

In DNA form, the CDR3 reads TGCAGCGTTGAAGCAGGGCGCTATGGCTACACCTTC. Translated: CSVEAGRYGYTF. This chain uses TRBV29-1 with TRBJ1-2; TRBD1 is a possible D gene (5 bases). Between the trimmed V and J ends, which lost 1 base and 4 bases, there was a span of 7 bases. The length of the CDR3 is 12 residues. Germline values: CDR1 SQVTM, CDR2 ANQGSEA.

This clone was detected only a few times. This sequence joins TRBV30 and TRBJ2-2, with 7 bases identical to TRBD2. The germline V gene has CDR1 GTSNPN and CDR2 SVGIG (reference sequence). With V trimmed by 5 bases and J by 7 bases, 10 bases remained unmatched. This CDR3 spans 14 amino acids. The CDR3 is CAWFGGRGYGELFF. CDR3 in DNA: TGTGCCTGGTTCGGCGGGAGAGGGTACGGGGAGCTGTTTTTT.

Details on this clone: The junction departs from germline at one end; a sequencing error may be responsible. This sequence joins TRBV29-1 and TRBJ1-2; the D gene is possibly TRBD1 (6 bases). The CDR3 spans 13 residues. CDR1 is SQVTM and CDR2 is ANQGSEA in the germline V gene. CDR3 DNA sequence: TGCAGCGTGAGTAAGGACAGTAACGATGGCTACACCTTC. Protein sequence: CSVSKDSNDGYTF. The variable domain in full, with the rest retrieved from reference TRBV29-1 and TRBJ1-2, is SAVISQKPSRDICQRGTSLTIQCQVDSQVTMMFWYRQQPGQSLTLIATANQGSEATYESGFVIDKFPISRPNLTFSTLTVSNMSPEDSSIYLCSVSKDSNDGYTFGSGTRLTVV.

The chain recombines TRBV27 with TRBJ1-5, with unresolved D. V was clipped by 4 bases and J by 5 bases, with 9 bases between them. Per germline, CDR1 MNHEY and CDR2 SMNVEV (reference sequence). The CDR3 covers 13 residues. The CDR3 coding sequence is TGTGCCAGCAGTTCCGACGGGGATCAGCCCCAGCATTTT. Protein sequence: CASSSDGDQPQHF.

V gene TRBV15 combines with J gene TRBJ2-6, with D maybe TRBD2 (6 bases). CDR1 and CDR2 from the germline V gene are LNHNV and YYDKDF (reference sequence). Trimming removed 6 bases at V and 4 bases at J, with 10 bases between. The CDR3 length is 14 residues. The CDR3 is CATSEGGGANVLTF. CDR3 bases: TGTGCCACCAGTGAAGGAGGGGGGGCCAACGTCCTGACTTTC. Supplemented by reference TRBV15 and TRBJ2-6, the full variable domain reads DAMVIQNPRYQVTQFGKPVTLSCSQTLNHNVMYWYQQKSSQAPKLLFHYYDKDFNNEADTPDNFQSRRPNTSFCFLDIRSPGLGDTAMYLCATSEGGGANVLTFGAGSRLTVL.

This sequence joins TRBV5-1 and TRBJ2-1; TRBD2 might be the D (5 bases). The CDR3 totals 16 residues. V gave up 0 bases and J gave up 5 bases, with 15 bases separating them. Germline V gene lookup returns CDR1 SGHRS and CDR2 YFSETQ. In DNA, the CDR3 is TGCGCCAGCAGCTTGGGTGAGCGGACCCCCCACAATGAGCAGTTCTTC. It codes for CASSLGERTPHNEQFF. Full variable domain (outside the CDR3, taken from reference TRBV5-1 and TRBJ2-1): KAGVTQTPRYLIKTRGQQVTLSCSPISGHRSVSWYQQTPGQGLQFLFEYFSETQRNKGNFPGRFSGRQFSNSRSEMNVSTLELGDSALYLCASSLGERTPHNEQFFGPGTRLTVL.